The rows below give T cell receptor beta chains drawn from one sample of a study of blood T cells in healthy people across ages. TCRdb ran MiXCR on the 5' RACE reads and lists one entry per CDR3 protein. The sample has 1,800,000 or so distinct CDR3 sequences; around 42% are singletons. The sequenced sample consisted of blood. These receptors were obtained from a human donor in good health. CDR3s include the opening cysteine and the closing phenylalanine or tryptophan. A D gene is named only where the DNA matches it firmly. Size values are once, few and many counts, or a class for expanded clones, and some rows have none.

j_call clone_size d_call v_call cdr3_aa cdr3_nt
TRBJ1-2 NA NA TRBV4-1 CASSPQNHPGGLYGYTF TGCGCCAGCAGCCCCCAAAACCATCCAGGCGGGCTCTATGGCTACACCTTC
TRBJ2-5 NA TRBD1 TRBV7-9 CAGSLQQGLVQYF TGTGCCGGCAGCTTACAACAGGGGCTGGTGCAGTACTTC
TRBJ2-1 NA TRBD1 TRBV20-1 CSARDAIGGRGSHNEQFF TGCAGTGCTAGAGATGCCATAGGGGGCCGCGGAAGTCACAATGAGCAGTTCTTC
TRBJ2-7 NA NA TRBV13 CASSLIPNEQYF TGTGCCAGCAGCTTAATCCCCAACGAGCAGTACTTC
TRBJ2-7 few NA TRBV20-1 CSARGFDKSYEQYF TGCAGTGCTAGAGGGTTTGACAAATCCTACGAGCAGTACTTC
TRBJ2-7 few NA TRBV20-1 CSARGKVYERYF TGCAGTGCTAGGGGCAAGGTCTACGAGCGGTACTTC
TRBJ2-5 few NA TRBV4-2 CASSHLERETQYF TGTGCCAGCAGCCACCTCGAAAGAGAGACCCAGTACTTC
TRBJ2-6 few NA TRBV7-3 CASSLTGSPSGANVLTF TGTGCCAGCAGCTTAACAGGGTCGCCCTCTGGGGCCAACGTCCTGACTTTC
TRBJ2-1 NA NA TRBV29-1 CSYAVGGVEQFF TGCAGCTACGCCGTGGGGGGTGTTGAGCAGTTCTTC
TRBJ2-3 many NA TRBV29-1 CSFSYRGTDTQYF TGCAGCTTTTCTTACAGGGGCACAGATACGCAGTATTTT
TRBJ1-4 NA NA TRBV20-1 CSARDSGYGKLFF TGCAGTGCTAGAGATTCGGGTTATGGAAAACTGTTTTTT
TRBJ2-1 NA NA TRBV20-1 CIPKGHSYNEQFF TGCATTCCAAAGGGACACTCCTACAATGAGCAGTTCTTC
TRBJ2-3 NA TRBD1 TRBV10-3 CAISRDRGIETDTQYF TGTGCCATCAGCCGGGACAGGGGAATCGAGACAGATACGCAGTATTTT
TRBJ1-2 NA NA TRBV19 CASSIRGESTGYGYTF TGTGCCAGTAGTATAAGGGGGGAGAGTACTGGCTATGGCTACACCTTC
TRBJ2-1 NA TRBD2 TRBV3-1 CAGSQLAGGNEQFF TGTGCCGGCAGCCAACTAGCGGGGGGCAACGAGCAGTTCTTC
TRBJ1-2 few NA TRBV4-3 CASRPGLAYGYTF TGCGCCAGCCGACCTGGACTCGCCTATGGCTACACCTTC
TRBJ2-2 NA NA TRBV6-4 CASSDQQGDSGELFF TGTGCCAGCAGTGACCAACAGGGAGATAGCGGGGAGCTGTTTTTT
TRBJ2-1 NA TRBD2 TRBV27 CASSLLTSGGASYNEQFF TGTGCCAGCAGTTTACTGACTAGCGGGGGGGCGTCCTACAATGAGCAGTTCTTC
TRBJ2-3 NA NA TRBV29-1 CSVEGLGADTQYF TGCAGCGTTGAGGGGTTGGGCGCAGATACGCAGTATTTT
TRBJ2-7 once TRBD2 TRBV20-1 CGARLLAVSYNEQYF TGCGGTGCCAGACTCCTAGCGGTCTCCTACAATGAGCAGTACTTC
TRBJ1-1 few NA TRBV6-1 CASSLEASMNTEAFF TGTGCCAGCAGTCTCGAGGCAAGCATGAACACTGAAGCTTTCTTT
TRBJ1-4 NA NA TRBV7-3 CASSPYGIAPTNEKLFF TGTGCCAGCAGCCCATATGGTATCGCCCCAACTAATGAAAAACTGTTTTTT
TRBJ2-1 NA NA TRBV7-3 CASSSTGVRYNEQFF TGTGCCAGCAGCTCAACAGGTGTAAGGTACAATGAGCAGTTCTTC
TRBJ1-1 few NA TRBV20-1 CSARDFKGNPEAFF TGCAGTGCTAGAGATTTTAAGGGGAATCCTGAAGCTTTCTTT
TRBJ2-3 NA NA TRBV15 CATSRVAADTQYF TGTGCCACCAGCAGAGTGGCGGCAGATACGCAGTATTTT
TRBJ2-7 NA NA TRBV28 CASSFPGGLSYEQYF TGTGCCAGCAGTTTCCCCGGGGGTCTCTCCTACGAGCAGTACTTC
TRBJ2-3 few NA TRBV5-1 CASSLEQVDTQYF TGCGCCAGCAGTTTGGAGCAGGTCGATACGCAGTATTTT
TRBJ2-1 NA NA TRBV6-5 CASKARGFDEQFF TGTGCCAGCAAGGCCAGGGGCTTCGATGAGCAGTTCTTC
TRBJ2-1 few TRBD1 TRBV5-1 CASRNPTGTGVNNEQFF TGCGCCAGCCGAAATCCTACCGGGACAGGAGTCAACAATGAGCAGTTCTTC
TRBJ2-5 many NA TRBV7-2 CASSLVGRETQYF TGTGCCAGCAGCTTAGTGGGGCGAGAGACCCAGTACTTC
TRBJ2-5 NA TRBD2 TRBV7-2 CASSLSGAGGQETQYF TGTGCCAGCAGCTTATCGGGAGCGGGGGGGCAAGAGACCCAGTACTTC
TRBJ2-7 NA NA TRBV6-5 CAGSPDRREQYF TGTGCCGGCAGCCCAGACAGGCGCGAGCAGTACTTC
TRBJ2-4 NA NA TRBV28 CASSLSGQRKNIQYF TGTGCCAGCAGTTTAAGTGGACAGAGAAAAAACATTCAGTACTTC
TRBJ2-1 few NA TRBV5-6 CASSFLPGSSYNEQFF TGTGCCAGCAGCTTTCTACCAGGAAGCTCCTACAATGAGCAGTTCTTC
TRBJ1-1 NA NA TRBV27 CASLGGGWVTEAFF TGTGCCAGCTTAGGGGGGGGGTGGGTCACTGAAGCTTTCTTT
TRBJ2-7 many TRBD1 TRBV12-3/TRBV12-4 CASSPWTGTYEQYF TGTGCCAGCAGTCCGTGGACAGGGACCTACGAGCAGTACTTC
TRBJ2-7 NA NA TRBV20-1 CSARDRTRFGEQYF TGCAGTGCTAGAGATAGAACCCGATTTGGCGAGCAGTACTTC
TRBJ1-1 NA NA TRBV7-2 CASSLAVAFF TGTGCCAGCAGTTTAGCCGTGGCTTTCTTT
TRBJ2-5 many NA TRBV18 CASSPTREETQYF TGTGCCAGCAGCCCGACTAGGGAAGAGACCCAGTACTTC
TRBJ1-2 NA TRBD1 TRBV7-2 CASSLSSAGGGYTF TGTGCCAGCAGCTTATCAAGCGCAGGGGGCGGCTACACCTTC
TRBJ2-1 few TRBD2 TRBV7-2 CASSLESSGGNEQFF TGTGCCAGCAGCTTAGAGTCTAGCGGGGGTAATGAGCAGTTCTTC
TRBJ2-1 few TRBD2 TRBV20-1 CSGGLAGHEQFF TGCAGTGGCGGACTAGCAGGTCATGAGCAGTTCTTC
TRBJ2-7 NA NA TRBV12-3/TRBV12-4 CASSLIDTPYEQYF TGTGCCAGCAGTTTAATTGACACTCCCTACGAGCAGTACTTC
TRBJ2-5 once TRBD2 TRBV20-1 CSGTSGDQETQYF TGCAGTGGGACTAGCGGGGACCAAGAGACCCAGTACTTC
TRBJ1-5 NA NA TRBV4-1 CASSQALSNQPQHF TGCGCCAGCAGCCAGGCACTTAGCAATCAGCCCCAGCATTTT
TRBJ1-5 once NA TRBV12-3/TRBV12-4 CASGHSGVGNQPQHF TGTGCCAGCGGCCACAGCGGGGTGGGCAATCAGCCCCAGCATTTT
TRBJ1-2 few NA TRBV15 CATSRDGGLNYGYTF TGTGCCACCAGCAGAGATGGGGGGCTGAACTATGGCTACACCTTC
TRBJ1-2 few TRBD1 TRBV5-1 CASSWGQGSHGYTF TGCGCCAGCAGCTGGGGACAGGGAAGTCATGGCTACACCTTC
TRBJ2-3 NA TRBD2 TRBV6-4 CASSDEAGIHPSTDTQYF TGTGCCAGCAGTGACGAAGCGGGGATACACCCTAGCACAGATACGCAGTATTTT
TRBJ2-7 few NA TRBV5-5 CASSPLHYEQYF TGTGCCAGCAGCCCCTTGCACTACGAGCAGTACTTC
TRBJ2-5 NA TRBD1 TRBV29-1 CSLQGSQETQYF TGCAGCCTACAGGGGTCCCAAGAGACCCAGTACTTC
TRBJ1-1 NA NA TRBV10-3 CAISRGAGMNTEAFF TGTGCCATCAGTCGGGGGGCAGGGATGAACACTGAGGCTTTCTTT
TRBJ1-1 NA TRBD1 TRBV18 CASSPPTGRMTEAFF TGTGCCAGCTCACCTCCGACAGGGAGGATGACTGAAGCTTTCTTT
TRBJ1-1 few TRBD1 TRBV29-1 CSVGQGASGTEAFF TGCAGCGTTGGACAGGGGGCATCGGGAACTGAAGCTTTCTTT